This T cell receptor (beta chain) was sequenced in a study of blood T cell repertoires in COVID-19 (dated by TCRdb to the early 2020s). About the study as a whole: Collaborator samples came from the United States, Italy and Spain and covered acute and convalescent phases of COVID-19. The prospective study material was composed of cDNA or gDNA derived from T cells, B-cell-depleted T cells, or PBMCs. Deeply sampled blood TCRbeta repertoires from subjects exposed to, actively infected with, or recovered from COVID-19 were included in the dataset. The repertoires were made available in a free public database intended to serve as a resource for research on the immune response to SARS-CoV-2. The samples were drawn from the first 160 participants of the ongoing ImmuneRACE study and from over a thousand subjects provided by 6 global collaborators. Nearly every sample came with metadata listing a de-identified subject ID, COVID-19 status, age in years and sex. Where available, HLA class I and class II types were taken from metadata supplied by the sample provider and were not determined by assay-based typing.

V and J lose 0 bases and 5 bases, and a span of 12 bases separates them. Per the germline V gene, LGHNA is the CDR1 and YSLEER is the CDR2. The CDR3 sequence holds 15 residues, the cysteine and phenylalanine included. The sequence is cut down to CDR3 DNA, 45 bases in frame from base 1. One collaborating source in Seattle enrolled patients during active infection and followed them longitudinally through the course of disease. Collaborating institutions collected whole blood in K2EDTA tubes following their own protocols. Collaborator samples were shipped for TCRbeta analysis as frozen whole blood, isolated PBMCs, or DNA extracted from either sample type. Study-level results and caveats: The amount of clinical and demographic metadata varied by source and participant and was provided uncurated.

Comments on this clone: It lacks a known antigen. No much larger clone is present one base from it, and per-base qualities are unavailable.

The immunoSEQ Assay, a bias-controlled multiplex PCR, was used to amplify TCRbeta CDR3 regions from genomic DNA. For the original study's pipeline: Within the assay, amplification of reference gene primers was used to estimate how many nucleated cells each sample contained. To quantify the absolute abundance of each unique TCRbeta CDR3 rearrangement, sequence reads were collapsed and filtered. For each sample, productive Simpson clonality was calculated by taking the square root of Simpson's diversity index across productive rearrangements. The clones in this table, taken by TCRdb from immuneACCESS, are in-frame only. Not every clone is retained; where verified, under half of the shortfall comes from an unresolved V gene, and the cause of the rest is unknown. That table supplies the V and J calls and clone size; D and trimming were determined from the DNA. The sample includes under 95,000 clones, with approximately 85% observed a single time. Together, the top ten hold just over 3% of the sample.

The sequencing sample was made of peripheral blood. The rearranged segments are TRBV4-3 and TRBJ2-3; the D segment could be TRBD2, given 5 matching bases. The sequence came from a woman of 80 years or more with COVID-19, enrolled during active disease. The nucleotide sequence is TGCGCCAGCAGCCAAGATGGGCCCGGGGAAGATACGCAGTATTTT. It encodes CASSQDGPGEDTQYF.